The 27 T cell receptor beta chains below come from one sample, sequenced in a study of blood T cell repertoires in COVID-19. Using immunoSEQ multiplex PCR, the repertoire was profiled, and TCRdb retains in-frame clones only, with some absent. The sample has around 120,000 clones, over 75% seen once. The sequencing sample was made of peripheral blood. The receptors stem from an elderly man with acute or convalescent COVID-19.

V and J are TRBV5-1 and TRBJ1-4; D may be TRBD1 (5 bases). CDR3 length equals 16 residues. V was cut by 0 bases and J by 2 bases, with 11 bases left in between. CDR1 is SGHRS and CDR2 is YFSETQ in the germline V gene. The CDR3 DNA is TGCGCCAGCAGCTTGGGGTTGGGGCAGACTAATGAAAAACTGTTTTTT. This codes for CASSLGLGQTNEKLFF. The full variable domain, with the rest looked up from reference TRBV5-1 and TRBJ1-4, is KAGVTQTPRYLIKTRGQQVTLSCSPISGHRSVSWYQQTPGQGLQFLFEYFSETQRNKGNFPGRFSGRQFSNSRSEMNVSTLELGDSALYLCASSLGLGQTNEKLFFGSGTQLSVL.

The chain employs TRBV9 and TRBJ1-1; D is uncertain. CDR3 length equals 13 residues. Per germline, CDR1 SGDLS and CDR2 YYNGEE. The V and J ends lost 0 bases and 4 bases respectively, with 7 bases between them. Here the CDR3 reads CASSVEEGTEAFF. Here the CDR3 DNA reads TGTGCCAGCAGCGTAGAGGAGGGCACTGAAGCTTTCTTT.

CDR3 DNA: TGTGCCAGCACCCTCGACGACAGGGGGGCGAACACCGGGGAGCTGTTTTTT. It encodes CASTLDDRGANTGELFF. The rearrangement uses TRBV11-2 and TRBJ2-2, with 9 positions matching TRBD1. The CDR3 is 17 residues long. Germline V gene lookup returns CDR1 SGHAT and CDR2 FQNNGV. V lost 7 bases, J lost 0 bases, and 9 bases stayed unmatched.

The V gene is TRBV3-1 (or the pseudogene TRBV3-2), the J gene TRBJ1-1; D gene unclear. Trimming stripped 10 bases from V and 2 bases from J, with 8 bases between. The germline CDR1 and CDR2 sequences are LGHDT and YNNKEL (reference sequence). The CDR3 has 11 residues. CDR3 DNA sequence: TGTGCCACCGGGATAAACACTGAAGCTTTCTTT. Its protein is CATGINTEAFF.

The rearrangement uses TRBV5-6 and TRBJ2-3; 8 positions agree with TRBD1. The V segment lost 3 bases and the J segment 2 bases; nucleotides outside the gene matches: 11. CDR1 is SGHDT and CDR2 is YYEEEE in the germline V gene. CDR3 length equals 17 residues. CDR3 nucleotides: TGTGCCAGCAGCTACAAAACCGGGACAGGCCTCACAGATACGCAGTATTTT. It codes for CASSYKTGTGLTDTQYF. The whole variable domain, filled in from reference TRBV5-6 and TRBJ2-3, reads DAGVTQSPTHLIKTRGQQVTLRCSPKSGHDTVSWYQQALGQGPQFIFQYYEEEERQRGNFPDRFSGHQFPNYSSELNVNALLLGDSALYLCASSYKTGTGLTDTQYFGPGTRLTVL.

This clone has just a few counts. DNA for the CDR3: TGTGCCAGCACCTCCCCCGGCCAGCCGGGAGGCTACACCTTC. The encoded protein is CASTSPGQPGGYTF. The rearrangement links TRBV28 to TRBJ1-2; D unclear. V was cut by 7 bases and J by 8 bases, with 20 bases left in between. Germline CDR1 is MDHEN and CDR2 is SYDVKM. CDR3 length: 14 residues.

The V call is TRBV5-5, the J call TRBJ1-2; 7 positions agree with TRBD1. Germline V gene data show CDR1 as SGHKS and CDR2 as YYEKEE (reference sequence). V was clipped by 4 bases and J by 4 bases; unmatched bases: 13. The CDR3 runs 16 residues. Here the CDR3 reads CASSPGGTAPSYGYTF. In nucleotides, the CDR3 is TGTGCCAGCAGCCCCGGTGGGACAGCACCCAGCTATGGCTACACCTTC. Supplemented by reference TRBV5-5 and TRBJ1-2, the full variable domain reads DAGVTQSPTHLIKTRGQQVTLRCSPISGHKSVSWYQQVLGQGPQFIFQYYEKEERGRGNFPDRFSARQFPNYSSELNVNALLLGDSALYLCASSPGGTAPSYGYTFGSGTRLTVV.

This clone was seen only once. The chain employs TRBV30 and TRBJ2-3; maybe TRBD2 (6 bases). With 3 bases removed from V and 0 bases from J, the gap between germline ends came to 10 bases. The CDR3 has 14 residues. Germline V gene lookup returns CDR1 GTSNPN and CDR2 SVGIG (reference sequence). The CDR3 spells CAWSRSGSTDTQYF. The DNA for the CDR3 is TGTGCCTGGAGCCGAAGCGGGAGCACAGATACGCAGTATTTT.

The chain combines TRBV11-3 with TRBJ2-2, with D possibly TRBD2 on 5 matching bases. From germline, CDR1 is SGHNT and CDR2 YENEEA. CDR3 length equals 12 residues. Trimming cost V 8 bases and J 4 bases, with 8 bases left between them. The CDR3 region is CASRGGTGELFF. DNA of the CDR3: TGTGCCAGCCGGGGTGGCACCGGGGAGCTGTTTTTT.

CDR3 coding DNA: TGTGCCAGTGCCGGGACAAACTACAATGAGCAGTTCTTC. Translated, it gives CASAGTNYNEQFF. The rearrangement uses TRBV2 and TRBJ2-1; TRBD1 might be the D (6 bases). Per the germline V gene, CDR1 is SNHLY and CDR2 is FYNNEI. V was shortened by 9 bases and J by 3 bases, with 12 bases between the two germline ends. This CDR3 has 13 residues.

In this sample, this clone turned up once. The V gene is TRBV7-3, the J gene TRBJ2-2; TRBD2 aligns across 10 bases. The CDR3 runs 16 residues. Germline assignment: CDR1 SGHTA and CDR2 FQGTGA. J lost 5 bases, V lost 5 bases, and 8 bases had no gene match. CDR3 region: CASSPYSGRATGELFF. The CDR3 nucleotides are TGTGCCAGCAGCCCCTACAGCGGGAGGGCAACCGGGGAGCTGTTTTTT.

The chain joins TRBV7-2 to TRBJ2-5, with a possible D match to TRBD2 (5 bases). CDR3 length: 14 amino acids. V was cut by 7 bases and J by 5 bases, with 17 bases left in between. Germline V gene sequence: CDR1 SGHTA, CDR2 FQGNSA. CDR3 sequence reads: CASTRTRFGETQYF. The DNA for the CDR3 is TGTGCCAGCACCCGAACTAGATTCGGGGAGACCCAGTACTTC.

V and J are TRBV19 and TRBJ1-4; D is unclear. Looked up from germline, CDR1 is LNHDA and CDR2 is SQIVND (reference sequence). The V end lost 3 bases, the J end lost 8 bases, and 7 bases lay between the germline ends. The CDR3 loop spans 12 amino acids. CDR3 amino acids: CASSIYAEKLFF. CDR3 bases: TGTGCCAGTAGTATTTACGCGGAAAAACTGTTTTTT.

The chain combines TRBV5-1 with TRBJ1-1; 11 bases align to TRBD1. CDR3 length: 12 amino acids. Trimming at V came to 4 bases and at J to 10 bases, leaving 3 bases not matched to a gene. The germline V gene encodes CDR1 SGHRS and CDR2 YFSETQ. CDR3 amino acids: CASSEGTGGAFF. CDR3 in DNA: TGCGCCAGCAGCGAGGGGACAGGGGGAGCTTTCTTT.

The chain links TRBV19 to TRBJ2-1, with a tentative D call TRBD2 (5 bases). CDR1 is LNHDA and CDR2 is SQIVND in the germline V gene (reference sequence). With 6 bases removed from V and 15 bases from J, the gap between germline ends came to 24 bases. The CDR3 extends over 14 amino acids. The CDR3 protein is CASRPAGSSPEGFF. The CDR3 DNA reads as TGTGCCAGTAGACCCGCAGGTTCGAGTCCCGAGGGGTTCTTC.

This clone has only a few counts. The J gene is TRBJ1-2, the V gene TRBV7-9, with D perhaps matching TRBD1 (5 bases). The germline V and J ends were trimmed by 0 bases and 4 bases, with 12 bases remaining between them. This CDR3 spans 15 amino acids. The germline gives CDR1 SEHNR, CDR2 FQNEAQ (reference sequence). The DNA for the CDR3 is TGTGCCAGCAGCTTAGCGCAGTTGACAGTCTATGGCTACACCTTC. This sequence encodes CASSLAQLTVYGYTF.

The rearrangement links TRBV29-1 to TRBJ1-1; D might be TRBD1 (6 bases). The CDR3 loop spans 12 amino acids. V was shortened by 7 bases and J by 5 bases, with 14 bases between the two germline ends. The germline CDR1 and CDR2 sequences are SQVTM and ANQGSEA. The CDR3 loop is CSGVKGQTEAFF. CDR3 coding DNA: TGCAGCGGTGTCAAGGGACAAACTGAAGCTTTCTTT.

CDR3 coding DNA: TGTGCCAGTAGTATCGGACAGCTCAGCCAGCATTTT. Its translation: CASSIGQLSQHF. V gene TRBV19 combines with J gene TRBJ1-5, with D possibly being TRBD1 (6 bases). The V gene's germline CDR1 is LNHDA and CDR2 SQIVND (reference sequence). This CDR3 is 12 amino acids long. Trimming shortened V by 3 bases and J by 12 bases, and 12 bases separated the two germline ends. The variable domain in full, with the rest retrieved from reference TRBV19 and TRBJ1-5, is DGGITQSPKYLFRKEGQNVTLSCEQNLNHDAMYWYRQDPGQGLRLIYYSQIVNDFQKGDIAEGYSVSREKKESFPLTVTSAQKNPTAFYLCASSIGQLSQHFGDGTRLSIL.

Here the CDR3 reads CASSFEGAGNTEAFF. Here the CDR3 DNA reads TGTGCCAGCAGCTTTGAGGGGGCAGGGAACACTGAAGCTTTCTTT. The rearrangement links TRBV7-3 to TRBJ1-1; 7 bases align to TRBD1. CDR1 SGHTA and CDR2 FQGTGA come from the germline V gene. The length of the CDR3 is 15 residues. V trimming: 3 bases; J trimming: 1 base; junction bases outside the gene matches: 5.

The chain combines TRBV15 with TRBJ1-5, with 8 bases fitting TRBD1. CDR3 length: 16 amino acids. In germline, CDR1 is LNHNV, CDR2 YYDKDF (reference sequence). V was pared by 5 bases and J by 1 base, with 7 bases of the junction left unmatched. The CDR3 DNA follows: TGTGCCACCAGCCCGGGCGGGACAGGCAGCAATCAGCCCCAGCATTTT. It codes for CATSPGGTGSNQPQHF.

The chain uses TRBV6-6 and TRBJ1-1; D is unclear. The CDR3 runs to 15 residues. The V and J ends lost 8 bases and 2 bases respectively, with 18 bases between them. CDR1 is MNHNY, CDR2 SVGAGI, per germline (reference sequence). This CDR3 is CASFLSGGRNTEAFF. For the CDR3, the DNA is TGTGCCAGCTTCCTAAGCGGCGGCAGAAACACTGAAGCTTTCTTT.

The gene calls are TRBV7-2 and TRBJ2-7; perhaps TRBD1 as D (6 bases). The germline V gene encodes CDR1 SGHTA and CDR2 FQGNSA. There are 12 residues in the CDR3. Trimming shortened V by 4 bases and J by 6 bases, and 10 bases separated the two germline ends. The CDR3 DNA sequence: TGTGCCAGCAGCTACAGGGTCCGCGAGCAGTACTTC. It specifies CASSYRVREQYF.

This chain connects TRBV2 to TRBJ2-7; no reliable D call. Trimming took off 6 bases at V and 2 bases at J, with 8 bases between the two ends. Looked up from germline, CDR1 is SNHLY and CDR2 is FYNNEI. The CDR3 extends over 12 amino acids. CDR3 loop: CASRTDAYEQYF. DNA of the CDR3: TGTGCCAGCAGAACTGATGCCTACGAGCAGTACTTC.

The chain combines TRBV6-6 with TRBJ1-1, with D perhaps TRBD1 (5 bases). Trimming took 2 bases from V and 3 from J, leaving 7 bases between them. CDR3 length: 13 residues. Looked up from germline, CDR1 is MNHNY and CDR2 is SVGAGI (reference sequence). CDR3: CASSYQGDTEAFF. CDR3 nucleotide sequence: TGTGCCAGCAGTTACCAAGGGGACACTGAAGCTTTCTTT.

This clone came up a few times. The chain joins TRBV7-3 to TRBJ2-1, with 8 bases matching TRBD2. J gave up 4 bases and V 4 bases, and 12 bases lay outside the gene matches. CDR1 and CDR2 (germline): SGHTA, FQGTGA. This CDR3 spans 17 amino acids. The CDR3 region has the DNA TGTGCCAGCAGCTCCAAAGCGGGAGCACTGACTTACAATGAGCAGTTCTTC. Its protein is CASSSKAGALTYNEQFF.

The chain couples TRBV28 to TRBJ1-4, with a weak D call TRBD1 (5 bases). V lost 10 bases and J 5 bases, leaving 14 bases between the germline ends. The V gene's germline CDR1 is MDHEN and CDR2 SYDVKM. The CDR3 totals 13 residues. The CDR3 region is CAISRDPNEKLFF. DNA of the CDR3: TGTGCCATTTCGCGGGACCCGAATGAAAAACTGTTTTTT.

The chain combines TRBV5-8 with TRBJ2-7, with D hard to call. Looked up from germline, CDR1 is SGHTS and CDR2 is YDEGEE. The V end lost 2 bases, the J end lost 10 bases, and 13 bases lay between the germline ends. The CDR3 covers 12 residues. The CDR3 nucleotides read TGTGCCAGCAGCTTCCCCCCCCCGTATCAGTACTTC. Amino acids: CASSFPPPYQYF. The entire variable domain, with the rest obtained from reference TRBV5-8 and TRBJ2-7, is as follows: EAGVTQSPTHLIKTRGQQATLRCSPISGHTSVYWYQQALGLGLQFLLWYDEGEERNRGNFPPRFSGRQFPNYSSELNVNALELEDSALYLCASSFPPPYQYFGPGTRLTVT.